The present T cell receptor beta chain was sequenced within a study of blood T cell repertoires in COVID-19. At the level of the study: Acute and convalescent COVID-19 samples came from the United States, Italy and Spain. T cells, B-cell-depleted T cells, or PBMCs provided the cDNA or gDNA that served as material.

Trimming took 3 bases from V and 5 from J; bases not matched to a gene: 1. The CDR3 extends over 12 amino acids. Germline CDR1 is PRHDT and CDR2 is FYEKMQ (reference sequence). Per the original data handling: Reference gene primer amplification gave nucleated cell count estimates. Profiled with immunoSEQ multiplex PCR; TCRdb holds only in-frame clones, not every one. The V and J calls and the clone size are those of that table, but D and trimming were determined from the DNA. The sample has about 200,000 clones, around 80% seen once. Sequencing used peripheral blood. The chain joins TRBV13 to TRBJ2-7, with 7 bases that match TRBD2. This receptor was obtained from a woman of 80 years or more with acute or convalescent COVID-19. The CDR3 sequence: CASSLGGDEQYF. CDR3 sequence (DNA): TGTGCCAGCAGCTTGGGAGGGGACGAGCAGTACTTC.